These 5 T cell receptor beta chains were sequenced from one sample in a study of CD8+CD57+ T cells in acquired aplastic anemia. TCR beta VDJ and CDR3 profiles were obtained from a genomic DNA template. TCRdb used MiXCR to reprocess the reads, holding one entry per CDR3 protein. The table lists some 170,000 distinct CDR3 sequences, around half of them singletons. Sequenced patients had shown CD8+CD57+ cell expansion by flow cytometry. The sequenced sample consisted of sorted CD4+, CD8+, or CD8+CD57+ T cells (not recorded which) from PBMCs. Every receptor here comes from a human donor with aplastic anemia.

The chain uses TRBV10-3 and TRBJ1-5; a possible D gene is TRBD1 (5 bases). The CDR3 runs 14 residues. Per the germline V gene, CDR1 is ENHRY and CDR2 is SYGVKD. V lost 2 bases and J 8 bases, leaving 13 bases between the germline ends. The CDR3 DNA reads TGTGCCATCAGTGAGGACGACAGAAATAAGCCCCAGCATTTT. Its translation: CAISEDDRNKPQHF.

Comment on this clonotype: A read error is likely, as this CDR3 ends without the conserved phenylalanine or tryptophan. The rearrangement joins TRBV7-2 to TRBJ1-5; 7 bases match TRBD1. This CDR3 has 13 amino acids. After removal of 4 bases from V and 5 bases from J, the junction contained 2 bases not matched to a gene. CDR1 is SGHTA and CDR2 is FQGNSA in the germline V gene. The CDR3 DNA is TGTGCCAGCAGCTGGACAGGATATCAGCCCCAGCATTCT. As protein: CASSWTGYQPQHS.

The rearrangement uses TRBV4-1 and TRBJ2-7; D uncertain. The CDR3 length is 15 residues. Germline V gene lookup returns CDR1 MGHRA and CDR2 YSYEKL. Trimming shortened V by 0 bases and J by 13 bases, and 22 bases separated the two germline ends. The chain's CDR3 is CASSQELRTRGVVYF. CDR3 bases: TGCGCCAGCAGCCAAGAACTTCGGACGCGTGGTGTCGTTTACTTC.

This clonotype was detected many times. This rearrangement joins TRBV12-3 or TRBV12-4 to TRBJ1-1; no definite D call. Trimming cost V 6 bases and J 0 bases, with 11 bases left between them. The CDR3 length is 14 residues. CDR3 sequence: CASSPQNLNTEAFF. Written as DNA, the CDR3 is TGTGCCAGCAGCCCACAGAATTTGAACACTGAAGCTTTCTTT.

The chain couples TRBV6-5 to TRBJ2-5; 8 bases agree with TRBD1. The CDR3 loop spans 15 amino acids. Germline CDR1 is MNHEY and CDR2 is SVGAGI. Trimming at V came to 0 bases and at J to 9 bases, leaving 9 bases not matched to a gene. CDR3: CASSYSGQVPMAQYF. The DNA for the CDR3 is TGTGCCAGCAGTTACTCGGGACAGGTCCCAATGGCCCAGTACTTC.